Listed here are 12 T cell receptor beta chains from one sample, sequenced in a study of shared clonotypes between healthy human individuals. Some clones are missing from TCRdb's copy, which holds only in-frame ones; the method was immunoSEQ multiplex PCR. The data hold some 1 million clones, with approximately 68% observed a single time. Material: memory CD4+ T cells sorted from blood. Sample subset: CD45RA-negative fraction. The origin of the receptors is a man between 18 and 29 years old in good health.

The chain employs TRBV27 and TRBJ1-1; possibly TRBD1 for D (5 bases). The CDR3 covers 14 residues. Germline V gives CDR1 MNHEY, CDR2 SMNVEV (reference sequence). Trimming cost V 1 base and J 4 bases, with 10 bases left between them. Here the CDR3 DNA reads TGTGCCAGCAGTTTATTCGGGGCAGGCACTGAAGCTTTCTTT. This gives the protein CASSLFGAGTEAFF.

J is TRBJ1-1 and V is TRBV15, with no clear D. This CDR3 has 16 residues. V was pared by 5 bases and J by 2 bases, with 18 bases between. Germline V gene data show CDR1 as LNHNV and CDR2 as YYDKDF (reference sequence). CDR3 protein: CATSAGRSLENTEAFF. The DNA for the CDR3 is TGTGCCACCAGCGCCGGCAGAAGTCTGGAAAACACTGAAGCTTTCTTT. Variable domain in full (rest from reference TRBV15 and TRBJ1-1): DAMVIQNPRYQVTQFGKPVTLSCSQTLNHNVMYWYQQKSSQAPKLLFHYYDKDFNNEADTPDNFQSRRPNTSFCFLDIRSPGLGDTAMYLCATSAGRSLENTEAFFGQGTRLTVV.

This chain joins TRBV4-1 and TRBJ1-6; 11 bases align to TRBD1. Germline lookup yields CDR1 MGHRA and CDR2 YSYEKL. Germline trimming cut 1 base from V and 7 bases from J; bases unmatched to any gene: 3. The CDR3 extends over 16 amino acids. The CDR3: CASSQADRGPNSPLHF. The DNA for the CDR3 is TGCGCCAGCAGCCAAGCGGACAGGGGGCCAAATTCACCCCTCCACTTT.

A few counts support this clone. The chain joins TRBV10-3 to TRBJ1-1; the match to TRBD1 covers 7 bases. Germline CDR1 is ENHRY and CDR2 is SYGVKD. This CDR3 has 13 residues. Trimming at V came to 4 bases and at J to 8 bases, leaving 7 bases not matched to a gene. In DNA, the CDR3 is TGTGCCATCAGTGGATGGGACAGCCCGGAAGCTTTCTTT. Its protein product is CAISGWDSPEAFF.

CDR3 nucleotide sequence: TGTGCCAGCAGCCAAGATCGAGGGGCCCTGGCAGATACGCAGTATTTT. Its translation is CASSQDRGALADTQYF. The J gene is TRBJ2-3, the V gene TRBV14; either TRBD1 or TRBD2 may supply D (5 bases each). The CDR3 runs to 16 residues. Deletions cut 0 bases from V and 4 bases from J, with 14 bases between. Germline CDR1 reads SGHDN; CDR2 reads FVKESK.

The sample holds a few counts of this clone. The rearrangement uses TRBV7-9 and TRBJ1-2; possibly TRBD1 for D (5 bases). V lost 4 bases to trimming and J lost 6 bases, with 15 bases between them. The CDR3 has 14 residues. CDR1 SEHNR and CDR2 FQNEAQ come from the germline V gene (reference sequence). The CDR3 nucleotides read TGTGCCAGCAGCTCCCCAGGGTTTACAAATGGCTACACCTTC. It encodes CASSSPGFTNGYTF.

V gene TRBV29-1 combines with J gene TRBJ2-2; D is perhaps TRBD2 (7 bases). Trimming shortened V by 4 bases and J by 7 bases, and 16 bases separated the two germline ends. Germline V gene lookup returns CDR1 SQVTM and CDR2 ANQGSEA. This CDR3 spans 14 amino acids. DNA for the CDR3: TGCAGCGTTGTACGGGGGGCGCTGGGCGGGGAGCTGTTTTTT. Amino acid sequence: CSVVRGALGGELFF.

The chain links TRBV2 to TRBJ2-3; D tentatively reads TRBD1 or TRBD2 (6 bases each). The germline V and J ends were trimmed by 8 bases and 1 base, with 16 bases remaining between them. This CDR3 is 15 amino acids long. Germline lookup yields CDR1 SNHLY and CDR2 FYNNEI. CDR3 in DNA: TGTGCCAGCGGGGGGCAGGGGAAAGGCACAGATACGCAGTATTTT. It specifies CASGGQGKGTDTQYF. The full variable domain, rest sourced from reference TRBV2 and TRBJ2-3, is EPEVTQTPSHQVTQMGQEVILRCVPISNHLYFYWYRQILGQKVEFLVSFYNNEISEKSEIFDDQFSVERPDGSNFTLKIRSTKLEDSAMYFCASGGQGKGTDTQYFGPGTRLTVL.

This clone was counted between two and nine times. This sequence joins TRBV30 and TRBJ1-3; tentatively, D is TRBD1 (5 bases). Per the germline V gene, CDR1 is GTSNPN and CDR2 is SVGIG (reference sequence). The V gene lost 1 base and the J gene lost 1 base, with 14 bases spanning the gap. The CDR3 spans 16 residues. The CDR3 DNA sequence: TGTGCCTGGAGTGGGGGCCTTCTAGGGTCTGGAAACACCATATATTTT. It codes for CAWSGGLLGSGNTIYF.

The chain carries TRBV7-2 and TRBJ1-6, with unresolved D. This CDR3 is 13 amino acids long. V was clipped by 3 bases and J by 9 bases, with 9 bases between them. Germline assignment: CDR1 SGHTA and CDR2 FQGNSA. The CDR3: CASSLLYFSPLHF. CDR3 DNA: TGTGCCAGCAGCTTGCTTTATTTTTCACCCCTCCACTTT.

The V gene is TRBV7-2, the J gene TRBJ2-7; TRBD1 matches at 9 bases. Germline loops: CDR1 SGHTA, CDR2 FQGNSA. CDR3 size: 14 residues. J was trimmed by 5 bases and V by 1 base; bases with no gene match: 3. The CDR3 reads CASSLDWDRDEQYF. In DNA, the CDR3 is TGTGCCAGCAGCTTAGATTGGGACAGGGACGAGCAGTACTTC.

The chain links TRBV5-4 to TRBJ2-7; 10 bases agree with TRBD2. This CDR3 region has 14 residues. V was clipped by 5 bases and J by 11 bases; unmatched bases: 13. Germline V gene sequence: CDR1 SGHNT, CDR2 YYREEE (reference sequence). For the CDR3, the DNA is TGTGCCAGCAGACCCGGGACTAGCGAAAAGCGGGAGTACTTC. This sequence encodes CASRPGTSEKREYF.